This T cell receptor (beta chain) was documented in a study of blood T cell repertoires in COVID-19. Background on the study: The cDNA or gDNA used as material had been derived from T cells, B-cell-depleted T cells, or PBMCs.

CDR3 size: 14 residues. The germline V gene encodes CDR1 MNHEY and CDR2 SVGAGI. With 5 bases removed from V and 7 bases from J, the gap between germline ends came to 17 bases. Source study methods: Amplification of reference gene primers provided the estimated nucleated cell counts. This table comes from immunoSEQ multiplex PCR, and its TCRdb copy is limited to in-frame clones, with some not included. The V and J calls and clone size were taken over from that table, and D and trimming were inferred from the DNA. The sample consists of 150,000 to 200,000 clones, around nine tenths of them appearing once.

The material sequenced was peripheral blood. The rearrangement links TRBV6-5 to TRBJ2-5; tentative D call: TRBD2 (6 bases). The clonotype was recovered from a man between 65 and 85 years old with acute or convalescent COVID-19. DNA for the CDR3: TGTGCCAGCAGTCCCGCGGGGACGGCCAGGACCCAGTACTTC. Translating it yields CASSPAGTARTQYF.